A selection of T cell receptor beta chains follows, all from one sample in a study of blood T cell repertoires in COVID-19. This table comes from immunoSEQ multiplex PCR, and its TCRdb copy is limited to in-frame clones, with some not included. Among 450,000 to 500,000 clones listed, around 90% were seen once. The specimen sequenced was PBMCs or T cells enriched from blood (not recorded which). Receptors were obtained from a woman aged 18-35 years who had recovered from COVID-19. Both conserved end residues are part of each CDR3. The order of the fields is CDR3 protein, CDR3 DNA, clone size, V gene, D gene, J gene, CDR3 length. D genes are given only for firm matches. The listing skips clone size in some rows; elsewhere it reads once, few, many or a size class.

CDR3 protein: CAISPGTGDEQYF
CDR3 DNA: TGTGCCATCAGCCCCGGGACGGGAGACGAGCAGTACTTC
clone size: .
V gene: TRBV10-3
D gene: .
J gene: TRBJ2-7
CDR3 length: 13

CDR3 protein: CASILETGQTYGYTF
CDR3 DNA: TGTGCCAGCATCCTTGAGACAGGGCAGACCTATGGCTACACCTTC
clone size: .
V gene: TRBV2
D gene: TRBD1
J gene: TRBJ1-2
CDR3 length: 15

CDR3 protein: CASSLRGGELYEQYF
CDR3 DNA: TGTGCCAGCAGTTTAAGAGGAGGGGAACTATACGAGCAGTACTTC
clone size: .
V gene: TRBV27
D gene: .
J gene: TRBJ2-7
CDR3 length: 15

CDR3 protein: CASSLNRGDGYTF
CDR3 DNA: TGTGCCAGCAGTTTAAACAGGGGAGATGGCTACACCTTC
clone size: .
V gene: TRBV12-3/TRBV12-4
D gene: TRBD1
J gene: TRBJ1-2
CDR3 length: 13

CDR3 protein: CASSQDLGLNGYTF
CDR3 DNA: TGCGCCAGCAGCCAAGATCTCGGACTAAATGGCTACACCTTC
clone size: .
V gene: TRBV4-1
D gene: .
J gene: TRBJ1-2
CDR3 length: 14

CDR3 protein: CASTTGTSGDNEQFF
CDR3 DNA: TGTGCCAGCACCACCGGGACTAGCGGGGACAATGAGCAGTTCTTC
clone size: few
V gene: TRBV5-4
D gene: TRBD2
J gene: TRBJ2-1
CDR3 length: 15

CDR3 protein: CATWGQSLTGELFF
CDR3 DNA: TGTGCCACCTGGGGACAGTCTCTCACCGGGGAGCTGTTTTTT
clone size: .
V gene: TRBV28
D gene: TRBD1
J gene: TRBJ2-2
CDR3 length: 14

CDR3 protein: CASSYLTASSGNTIYF
CDR3 DNA: TGTGCCAGTAGCTATTTGACAGCCAGCTCTGGAAACACCATATATTTT
clone size: .
V gene: TRBV19
D gene: .
J gene: TRBJ1-3
CDR3 length: 16

CDR3 protein: CASRRGQAYEQYF
CDR3 DNA: TGTGCCAGCAGGAGGGGACAGGCGTACGAGCAGTACTTC
clone size: once
V gene: TRBV28
D gene: TRBD1
J gene: TRBJ2-7
CDR3 length: 13

CDR3 protein: CAWSVRLEDTQYF
CDR3 DNA: TGTGCCTGGAGTGTACGACTGGAGGATACGCAGTATTTT
clone size: .
V gene: TRBV30
D gene: .
J gene: TRBJ2-3
CDR3 length: 13